This is a list of T cell receptor beta chains from one sample in a study of response to subunit inactivated influenza vaccine. TCRdb itself ran the RT-PCR reads through MiXCR, one entry per CDR3 protein. The sample records about 500,000 distinct CDR3 sequences, 16% being singletons. Material: CD4+ T cells sorted from PBMCs, obtained roughly 24 months after vaccination. Receptors were obtained from a man between 50 and 75 years old who received an inactivated influenza vaccine. Each CDR3 is given with its conserved first and last residue. A D gene is named only where the DNA matches it firmly. The size entry is marked missing in some rows and otherwise reads once, few, many or a size class.

V gene: TRBV20-1
J gene: TRBJ2-1
clone size: few
D gene: TRBD1
CDR3 protein: CSAPPGTGHNEQFF
CDR3 DNA: TGCAGTGCTCCACCCGGGACAGGGCACAATGAGCAGTTCTTC

V gene: TRBV5-8
J gene: TRBJ1-1
clone size: many
D gene: .
CDR3 protein: CASSGTSHALNTEAFF
CDR3 DNA: TGTGCCAGCAGCGGGACATCCCACGCTTTGAACACTGAAGCTTTCTTT

V gene: TRBV5-1
J gene: TRBJ2-1
clone size: many
D gene: .
CDR3 protein: CASSDPTSSNEQFF
CDR3 DNA: TGCGCCAGCAGCGACCCGACTAGTTCCAATGAGCAGTTCTTC

V gene: TRBV7-3
J gene: TRBJ2-3
clone size: .
D gene: TRBD1
CDR3 protein: CASSTQGAGADTQYF
CDR3 DNA: TGTGCCAGCAGCACACAGGGGGCTGGGGCAGATACGCAGTATTTT

V gene: TRBV12-3/TRBV12-4
J gene: TRBJ2-1
clone size: .
D gene: TRBD2
CDR3 protein: CASSIRLSGRADSYNEQFF
CDR3 DNA: TGTGCCAGCAGTATTCGGCTTAGCGGGAGAGCGGATTCCTACAATGAGCAGTTCTTC

V gene: TRBV2
J gene: TRBJ1-2
clone size: .
D gene: TRBD1
CDR3 protein: CASRFRQGINYGYTF
CDR3 DNA: TGTGCCAGCAGATTCCGACAGGGGATCAACTATGGCTACACCTTC

V gene: TRBV9
J gene: TRBJ2-1
clone size: few
D gene: .
CDR3 protein: CASSSTTGSPYNEQFF
CDR3 DNA: TGTGCCAGCAGCTCCACCACAGGGTCCCCCTACAATGAGCAGTTCTTC

V gene: TRBV28
J gene: TRBJ2-3
clone size: .
D gene: .
CDR3 protein: CASSRTIAETDTQYF
CDR3 DNA: TGTGCCAGCAGCCGCACCATAGCGGAGACAGATACGCAGTATTTT

V gene: TRBV11-3
J gene: TRBJ1-4
clone size: few
D gene: .
CDR3 protein: CASSRQAGEKLFF
CDR3 DNA: TGTGCCAGCAGCAGACAGGCGGGGGAAAAACTGTTTTTT

V gene: TRBV20-1
J gene: TRBJ2-3
clone size: few
D gene: TRBD2
CDR3 protein: CSASKAGGADTQYF
CDR3 DNA: TGCAGTGCTAGTAAGGCGGGGGGGGCAGATACGCAGTATTTT

V gene: TRBV7-2
J gene: TRBJ2-5
clone size: .
D gene: .
CDR3 protein: CASRPQGFQFQETQYF
CDR3 DNA: TGTGCCAGCAGGCCTCAGGGGTTCCAATTTCAAGAGACCCAGTACTTC

V gene: TRBV5-6
J gene: TRBJ1-4
clone size: .
D gene: TRBD1
CDR3 protein: CASGTGINEKLFF
CDR3 DNA: TGTGCCAGCGGGACAGGGATTAATGAAAAACTGTTTTTT

V gene: TRBV7-6
J gene: TRBJ2-3
clone size: once
D gene: .
CDR3 protein: CASSPRGGIDTQYF
CDR3 DNA: TGTGCCAGCAGCCCTCGTGGGGGCATAGATACGCAGTATTTT

V gene: TRBV6-1
J gene: TRBJ2-1
clone size: many
D gene: .
CDR3 protein: CASSGGIPRPDSSYNEQFF
CDR3 DNA: TGTGCCAGCAGTGGAGGAATACCGCGACCGGACAGCTCCTACAATGAGCAGTTCTTC

V gene: TRBV20-1
J gene: TRBJ2-5
clone size: .
D gene: TRBD1
CDR3 protein: CSLLLRGHQETQYF
CDR3 DNA: TGCAGTCTCCTTCTTAGGGGGCACCAAGAGACCCAGTACTTC

V gene: TRBV11-2
J gene: TRBJ2-5
clone size: few
D gene: .
CDR3 protein: CASSFRFSVAAQETQYF
CDR3 DNA: TGTGCCAGCAGCTTCCGGTTTTCTGTAGCGGCCCAAGAGACCCAGTACTTC

V gene: TRBV2
J gene: TRBJ2-3
clone size: few
D gene: .
CDR3 protein: CATTKASTDTQYF
CDR3 DNA: TGTGCCACCACGAAAGCTAGCACAGATACGCAGTATTTT

V gene: TRBV10-3
J gene: TRBJ2-3
clone size: few
D gene: .
CDR3 protein: CAIRDTGRHRDTQYF
CDR3 DNA: TGTGCCATCAGGGATACAGGGCGCCATCGGGATACGCAGTATTTT

V gene: TRBV12-3/TRBV12-4
J gene: TRBJ1-2
clone size: .
D gene: TRBD1
CDR3 protein: CASSPSGGYGYSF
CDR3 DNA: TGTGCCAGCAGTCCCTCAGGGGGCTATGGCTACTCCTTC

V gene: TRBV24-1
J gene: TRBJ1-5
clone size: .
D gene: .
CDR3 protein: CATSVAGASNQPQHF
CDR3 DNA: TGTGCCACCAGCGTAGCAGGGGCTAGCAATCAGCCCCAGCATTTT

V gene: TRBV20-1
J gene: TRBJ2-1
clone size: few
D gene: TRBD2
CDR3 protein: CSAILFTSGTSLNEQFF
CDR3 DNA: TGCAGTGCTATCCTTTTTACAAGCGGGACCTCACTCAATGAGCAGTTCTTC

V gene: TRBV29-1
J gene: TRBJ1-2
clone size: .
D gene: TRBD1
CDR3 protein: CSLYTGVRGGYTF
CDR3 DNA: TGCAGCTTATATACAGGGGTTAGAGGTGGCTACACCTTC

V gene: TRBV11-2
J gene: TRBJ2-3
clone size: .
D gene: TRBD2
CDR3 protein: CASSLRLARRSTDTQYF
CDR3 DNA: TGTGCCAGCAGCCTCCGACTAGCCCGACGTTCCACAGATACGCAGTATTTT

V gene: TRBV5-1
J gene: TRBJ2-5
clone size: many
D gene: TRBD2
CDR3 protein: CASSFSGSGETQYF
CDR3 DNA: TGCGCCAGCAGCTTTAGCGGGAGTGGAGAGACCCAGTACTTC

V gene: TRBV3-1
J gene: TRBJ1-1
clone size: .
D gene: TRBD1
CDR3 protein: CASSQGRGLMNTEAFF
CDR3 DNA: TGTGCCAGCAGCCAAGGTAGGGGGCTGATGAACACTGAAGCTTTCTTT

V gene: TRBV30
J gene: TRBJ2-4
clone size: .
D gene: .
CDR3 protein: CAWSVLDIQYF
CDR3 DNA: TGTGCCTGGAGTGTACTTGACATTCAGTACTTC

V gene: TRBV7-9
J gene: TRBJ2-3
clone size: .
D gene: TRBD2
CDR3 protein: CAVGLAGNTDTQYF
CDR3 DNA: TGTGCCGTAGGACTAGCGGGGAACACAGATACGCAGTATTTT

V gene: TRBV5-1
J gene: TRBJ2-7
clone size: .
D gene: TRBD1
CDR3 protein: CASSSTPGQGSYEQYF
CDR3 DNA: TGCGCCAGCAGCTCAACACCGGGACAGGGGTCGTACGAGCAGTACTTC

V gene: TRBV20-1
J gene: TRBJ1-6
clone size: few
D gene: TRBD1
CDR3 protein: CSARKLGQGGSPLHF
CDR3 DNA: TGCAGTGCTAGAAAACTCGGACAGGGTGGCTCACCCCTCCACTTT

V gene: TRBV2
J gene: TRBJ2-7
clone size: .
D gene: .
CDR3 protein: CASGPGTVTEQYF
CDR3 DNA: TGTGCCAGCGGGCCCGGGACTGTAACCGAGCAGTACTTC

V gene: TRBV27
J gene: TRBJ1-2
clone size: few
D gene: .
CDR3 protein: CASTQLHRTSSKDGYTF
CDR3 DNA: TGTGCCAGCACCCAACTACATCGGACCTCGTCCAAGGATGGCTACACCTTC

V gene: TRBV10-3
J gene: TRBJ1-1
clone size: .
D gene: .
CDR3 protein: CAIAAGYDTEAFF
CDR3 DNA: TGTGCCATCGCGGCAGGGTACGACACTGAAGCTTTCTTT

V gene: TRBV14
J gene: TRBJ2-5
clone size: few
D gene: TRBD2
CDR3 protein: CASSQGLAGVRQETQYF
CDR3 DNA: TGTGCCAGCAGCCAGGGGCTAGCGGGAGTACGTCAAGAGACCCAGTACTTC

V gene: TRBV6-5
J gene: TRBJ2-5
clone size: many
D gene: TRBD2
CDR3 protein: CASSYLSTSGRIETQYF
CDR3 DNA: TGTGCCAGCAGTTACTTGTCGACTAGCGGGAGAATTGAGACCCAGTACTTC

V gene: TRBV12-3/TRBV12-4
J gene: TRBJ2-1
clone size: .
D gene: .
CDR3 protein: CASSLSSVNEQFF
CDR3 DNA: TGTGCCAGCAGTTTATCTAGCGTCAATGAGCAGTTCTTC

V gene: TRBV6-2/TRBV6-3
J gene: TRBJ2-1
clone size: .
D gene: TRBD2
CDR3 protein: CASSNVAGGSYNEQFF
CDR3 DNA: TGTGCCAGCAGCAATGTAGCGGGAGGATCGTACAATGAGCAGTTCTTC

V gene: TRBV12-3/TRBV12-4
J gene: TRBJ2-7
clone size: .
D gene: .
CDR3 protein: CASSAPYAHEQYF
CDR3 DNA: TGTGCCAGCAGTGCGCCCTACGCCCACGAGCAGTACTTC

V gene: TRBV28
J gene: TRBJ1-1
clone size: few
D gene: TRBD1
CDR3 protein: CASSWPGQGITEAFF
CDR3 DNA: TGTGCCAGCAGTTGGCCCGGACAGGGCATTACTGAAGCTTTCTTT

V gene: TRBV29-1
J gene: TRBJ2-3
clone size: few
D gene: TRBD1
CDR3 protein: CSVRDRGRSDTQYF
CDR3 DNA: TGCAGCGTCCGGGACAGGGGACGGTCAGATACGCAGTATTTT

V gene: TRBV12-3/TRBV12-4
J gene: TRBJ1-1
clone size: many
D gene: .
CDR3 protein: CASSRTETEAFF
CDR3 DNA: TGTGCCAGCAGCCGGACGGAGACTGAAGCTTTCTTT

V gene: TRBV28
J gene: TRBJ2-1
clone size: .
D gene: .
CDR3 protein: CASSRDGSRNEQFF
CDR3 DNA: TGTGCCAGCAGCCGGGATGGGAGTAGAAATGAGCAGTTCTTC

V gene: TRBV11-2
J gene: TRBJ2-4
clone size: few
D gene: TRBD2
CDR3 protein: CASSIPGGGAKNIQYF
CDR3 DNA: TGTGCCAGCAGCATACCGGGCGGGGGGGCCAAAAACATTCAGTACTTC

V gene: TRBV2
J gene: TRBJ2-3
clone size: once
D gene: .
CDR3 protein: CASRGQTGAETQYF
CDR3 DNA: TGTGCCAGCAGGGGTCAAACGGGGGCAGAGACGCAGTATTTT

V gene: TRBV6-1
J gene: TRBJ2-7
clone size: .
D gene: .
CDR3 protein: CASSVTASAYYEQYF
CDR3 DNA: TGTGCCAGCAGTGTTACAGCCTCTGCCTACTACGAGCAGTACTTC

V gene: TRBV5-1
J gene: TRBJ2-1
clone size: .
D gene: TRBD2
CDR3 protein: CASSLGTSLTYNEQFF
CDR3 DNA: TGCGCCAGCAGCTTGGGGACTAGCCTGACCTACAATGAGCAGTTCTTC

V gene: TRBV2
J gene: TRBJ2-3
clone size: few
D gene: .
CDR3 protein: CASRGIGTDTQYF
CDR3 DNA: TGTGCCAGCAGAGGTATAGGCACAGATACGCAGTATTTT

V gene: TRBV20-1
J gene: TRBJ2-1
clone size: few
D gene: .
CDR3 protein: CSAKDGSSTYNEQFF
CDR3 DNA: TGCAGTGCTAAAGACGGGAGTAGCACCTACAATGAGCAGTTCTTC

V gene: TRBV20-1
J gene: TRBJ2-1
clone size: .
D gene: .
CDR3 protein: CSASPGRRSSYNEQFF
CDR3 DNA: TGCAGTGCTAGCCCCGGCCGCAGGAGCTCCTACAATGAGCAGTTCTTC

V gene: TRBV12-3/TRBV12-4
J gene: TRBJ2-7
clone size: .
D gene: .
CDR3 protein: CASRSTVSYEQYF
CDR3 DNA: TGTGCCAGCAGGTCGACAGTCTCCTACGAGCAGTACTTC

V gene: TRBV15
J gene: TRBJ2-3
clone size: few
D gene: TRBD1
CDR3 protein: CATRRQGGTDTQYF
CDR3 DNA: TGTGCCACCAGGAGACAGGGGGGGACAGATACGCAGTATTTT

V gene: TRBV4-2
J gene: TRBJ2-5
clone size: few
D gene: .
CDR3 protein: CASSQDNRETQYF
CDR3 DNA: TGTGCCAGCAGCCAAGATAATAGAGAGACCCAGTACTTC

V gene: TRBV20-1
J gene: TRBJ2-4
clone size: few
D gene: .
CDR3 protein: CSARAGYIAKNIQYF
CDR3 DNA: TGCAGTGCTAGAGCGGGATACATAGCCAAAAACATTCAGTACTTC

V gene: TRBV3-1
J gene: TRBJ2-7
clone size: .
D gene: TRBD1
CDR3 protein: CASRTSTGALDEQYF
CDR3 DNA: TGTGCCAGCAGAACGTCGACAGGGGCACTGGATGAGCAGTACTTC

V gene: TRBV5-6
J gene: TRBJ1-2
clone size: .
D gene: TRBD1
CDR3 protein: CASSGGPGQGFGGYTF
CDR3 DNA: TGTGCCAGCAGCGGAGGACCGGGACAGGGGTTCGGGGGCTACACCTTC

V gene: TRBV11-2
J gene: TRBJ2-1
clone size: .
D gene: .
CDR3 protein: CASSLARSSLEQFF
CDR3 DNA: TGTGCCAGCAGCTTAGCCCGGAGCAGTCTTGAGCAGTTCTTC

V gene: TRBV12-3/TRBV12-4
J gene: TRBJ2-2
clone size: few
D gene: .
CDR3 protein: CASALTNTGELFF
CDR3 DNA: TGTGCCAGCGCCTTAACAAACACCGGGGAGCTGTTTTTT

V gene: TRBV12-3/TRBV12-4
J gene: TRBJ2-7
clone size: many
D gene: TRBD1
CDR3 protein: CASSPRDSEQYF
CDR3 DNA: TGTGCCAGCAGTCCCAGGGACAGCGAGCAGTACTTC

V gene: TRBV6-2/TRBV6-3
J gene: TRBJ2-1
clone size: few
D gene: .
CDR3 protein: CASSYSAEGSYNEQFF
CDR3 DNA: TGTGCCAGCAGTTACTCCGCGGAAGGCTCCTACAATGAGCAGTTCTTC

V gene: TRBV5-1
J gene: TRBJ2-2
clone size: .
D gene: TRBD2
CDR3 protein: CASSFGLAGAEMTGELFF
CDR3 DNA: TGCGCCAGCAGCTTCGGACTAGCGGGAGCGGAAATGACCGGGGAGCTGTTTTTT

V gene: TRBV7-2
J gene: TRBJ2-2
clone size: .
D gene: .
CDR3 protein: CASSLSTGTNTGELFF
CDR3 DNA: TGTGCCAGCAGCTTATCAACAGGGACGAACACCGGGGAGCTGTTTTTT